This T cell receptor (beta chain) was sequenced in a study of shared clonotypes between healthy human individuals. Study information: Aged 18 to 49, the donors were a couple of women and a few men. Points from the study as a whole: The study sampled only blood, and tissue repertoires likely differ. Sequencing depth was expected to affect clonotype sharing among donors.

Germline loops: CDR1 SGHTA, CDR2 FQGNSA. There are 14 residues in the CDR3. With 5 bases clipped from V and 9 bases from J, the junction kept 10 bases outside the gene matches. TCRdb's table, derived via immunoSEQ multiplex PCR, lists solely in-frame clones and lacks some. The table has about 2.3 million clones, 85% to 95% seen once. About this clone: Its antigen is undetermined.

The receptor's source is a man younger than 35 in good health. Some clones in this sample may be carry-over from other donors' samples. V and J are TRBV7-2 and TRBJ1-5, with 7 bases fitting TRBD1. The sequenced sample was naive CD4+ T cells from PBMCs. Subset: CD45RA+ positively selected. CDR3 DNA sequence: TGTGCCAGCAGCGTCGACAGGGCCCCAGGGCCCCAGCATTTT. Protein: CASSVDRAPGPQHF.